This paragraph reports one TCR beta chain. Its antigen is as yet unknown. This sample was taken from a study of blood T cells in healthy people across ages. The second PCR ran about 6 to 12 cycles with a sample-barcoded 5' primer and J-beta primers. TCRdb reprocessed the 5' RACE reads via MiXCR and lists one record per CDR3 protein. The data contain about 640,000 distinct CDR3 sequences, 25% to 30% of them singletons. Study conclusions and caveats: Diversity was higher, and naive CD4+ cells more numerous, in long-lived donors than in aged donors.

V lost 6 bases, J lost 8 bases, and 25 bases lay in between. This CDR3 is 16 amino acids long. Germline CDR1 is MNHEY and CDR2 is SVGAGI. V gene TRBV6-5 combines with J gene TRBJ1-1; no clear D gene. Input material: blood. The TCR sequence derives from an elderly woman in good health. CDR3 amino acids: CASSPRNRLVESEAFF. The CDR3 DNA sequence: TGTGCCAGCAGCCCACGCAACAGACTAGTTGAGTCCGAAGCTTTCTTT.